Below are 28 T cell receptor beta chains sequenced from a single sample in a study of response to subunit inactivated influenza vaccine. TCRdb fed the RT-PCR reads into MiXCR, producing one record per CDR3 protein. This table holds 750,000 to 850,000 distinct CDR3 sequences, about 18% found once. Sequences were derived from PBMCs from blood, sampled approximately 5 days after vaccination. These receptors were obtained from a man aged 45-60 years who received an inactivated influenza vaccine.

This clonotype was counted between two and nine times. CDR3 DNA sequence: TGTGCCAGCAGTTACCTGGCCAACACTGAAGCTTTCTTT. The encoded protein is CASSYLANTEAFF. The V and J genes are TRBV6-6 and TRBJ1-1; D is undetermined. Germline V gene lookup returns CDR1 MNHNY and CDR2 SVGAGI (reference sequence). Deletions cut 2 bases from V and 2 bases from J, with 6 bases between. The CDR3 totals 13 residues.

This sequence joins TRBV6-1 and TRBJ1-1, with unresolved D. This CDR3 is 16 amino acids long. Deletions cut 6 bases from V and 10 bases from J, with 27 bases between. CDR1 and CDR2 from the germline V gene are MNHNS and SASEGT. The CDR3, as DNA: TGTGCCAGCAGCCCTACCATAACTCGGGAGGGTCTAGGAGCTTTCTTT. This encodes CASSPTITREGLGAFF.

This clonotype showed up many times. The chain links TRBV4-2 to TRBJ2-2, with unresolved D. Germline values: CDR1 LGHNA, CDR2 YNFKEQ. Trimming removed 1 base from V and 0 bases from J, with 6 bases in between. CDR3 length equals 15 residues. The DNA of the CDR3 is TGTGCCAGCAGCCAAGCTTACCCGAACACCGGGGAGCTGTTTTTT. Its translation is CASSQAYPNTGELFF.

This clonotype was recorded many times. V is TRBV29-1 and J is TRBJ2-7; 9 nucleotides agree with TRBD1. Germline CDR1 and CDR2: SQVTM and ANQGSEA. The CDR3 covers 13 residues. V shed 7 bases and J 0 bases; nucleotides not matched to a gene: 4. The CDR3 coding sequence is TGCAGCGCACGACAGGGGGACTCCTACGAGCAGTACTTC. Amino acids: CSARQGDSYEQYF.

The V and J genes are TRBV20-1 and TRBJ2-7; 7 positions match TRBD2. With V trimmed by 6 bases and J by 4 bases, 9 bases remained unmatched. This CDR3 contains 13 residues. In germline, CDR1 is DFQATT, CDR2 SNEGSKA (reference sequence). CDR3 residues: CSAQPTSWYEQYF. In nucleotides, the CDR3 is TGCAGTGCCCAGCCGACTAGCTGGTACGAGCAGTACTTC.

In its sample, this clonotype was seen a few times. V gene TRBV7-2 combines with J gene TRBJ2-2; a possible D gene is TRBD1 (5 bases). V lost 1 base, J lost 6 bases, and 12 bases lay in between. The CDR3 runs 15 residues. Germline V CDR1 and CDR2: SGHTA, FQGNSA. CDR3 protein: CASSLVVRAPGELFF. The CDR3 bases are TGTGCCAGCAGCTTAGTAGTCAGGGCACCCGGGGAGCTGTTTTTT. The full variable domain, its missing parts supplied by reference TRBV7-2 and TRBJ2-2, is GAGVSQSPSNKVTEKGKDVELRCDPISGHTALYWYRQSLGQGLEFLIYFQGNSAPDKSGLPSDRFSAERTGGSVSTLTIQRTQQEDSAVYLCASSLVVRAPGELFFGEGSRLTVL.

This clonotype occurred many times. The chain uses TRBV5-6 and TRBJ2-7; the D is unclear. The CDR3 has 15 amino acids. V gave up 0 bases and J gave up 3 bases, with 13 bases separating them. Germline lookup yields CDR1 SGHDT and CDR2 YYEEEE. The CDR3 loop is CASSLGPAFIYEQYF. CDR3 sequence (DNA): TGTGCCAGCAGCTTGGGACCCGCCTTTATCTACGAGCAGTACTTC.

There are a few counts of this clonotype. This chain connects TRBV20-1 to TRBJ2-2, with 12 positions matching TRBD1. The CDR3 length is 14 residues. The trim removed 6 bases at V and 4 bases at J, leaving 3 bases unmatched. CDR1 and CDR2 (germline): DFQATT, SNEGSKA (reference sequence). In nucleotides, the CDR3 is TGCAGTGCGACGGGACAGGGGGCCACCGGGGAGCTGTTTTTT. Amino acid sequence: CSATGQGATGELFF.

This rearrangement joins TRBV15 to TRBJ1-2, with D unresolved. There are 15 residues in the CDR3. Germline V gene data show CDR1 as LNHNV and CDR2 as YYDKDF (reference sequence). V lost 0 bases to trimming and J lost 5 bases, with 13 bases between them. In DNA form, the CDR3 reads TGTGCCACCAGCAGAGATCCGGGTAGTACTTATGGCTACACCTTC. This codes for CATSRDPGSTYGYTF.

This chain uses TRBV5-6 with TRBJ2-5; D call uncertain. CDR1 and CDR2 (germline): SGHDT, YYEEEE. Trimming took 0 bases from V and 5 from J, leaving 14 bases between them. The length of the CDR3 is 15 residues. The CDR3 DNA sequence: TGTGCCAGCAGCTTGGCCTTGCGTCATGGGGAGACCCAGTACTTC. It encodes CASSLALRHGETQYF.

The table lists this clonotype with many counts. This chain links TRBV7-2 with TRBJ2-7, with 11 bases fitting TRBD2. V dropped 2 bases and J dropped 5; count of bases not matched to a gene: 2. The germline gives CDR1 SGHTA, CDR2 FQGNSA. This CDR3 has 14 amino acids. The CDR3 spells CASSLLAGGHEQYF. In nucleotides, the CDR3 is TGTGCCAGCAGCTTACTAGCGGGAGGTCACGAGCAGTACTTC.

This clonotype was counted a few times. The chain has TRBV5-5 and TRBJ2-2; D unresolved. V was pared by 1 base and J by 2 bases, with 9 bases between. CDR1 and CDR2 (germline): SGHKS, YYEKEE (reference sequence). The CDR3 spans 15 residues. The CDR3 loop is CASSLQDRNTGELFF. The CDR3 nucleotides read TGTGCCAGCAGCTTGCAGGACCGCAACACCGGGGAGCTGTTTTTT.

The chain recombines TRBV11-1 with TRBJ2-1; the match to TRBD2 covers 16 bases. Germline values: CDR1 SGHAT, CDR2 FQDESV (reference sequence). The V segment lost 4 bases and the J segment 3 bases; nucleotides outside the gene matches: 6. The CDR3 is 18 residues long. The CDR3 region has the DNA TGTGCCAGCAGCTCGGGACTAGCGGGAGGGCTACACTACAATGAGCAGTTCTTC. Encoded protein: CASSSGLAGGLHYNEQFF.

A few counts support this clonotype. The V gene is TRBV7-2, the J gene TRBJ2-1; no firm D call. V was pared by 5 bases and J by 10 bases, with 15 bases between. CDR1 SGHTA and CDR2 FQGNSA come from the germline V gene. There are 13 residues in the CDR3. CDR3 bases: TGTGCCAGCAGCCCAACCCCCACGAAGGAGCAGTTCTTC. This translates into CASSPTPTKEQFF.

This clonotype was counted only a few times. This chain links TRBV7-9 with TRBJ1-5; tentative D call: TRBD1 (5 bases). CDR3 size: 14 residues. The V gene's germline CDR1 is SEHNR and CDR2 FQNEAQ (reference sequence). Deletions cut 5 bases from V and 0 bases from J, with 8 bases between. CDR3 DNA: TGTGCCAGCAGCGACAGTTATAGCAATCAGCCCCAGCATTTT. This encodes CASSDSYSNQPQHF. Supplemented by reference TRBV7-9 and TRBJ1-5, the full variable domain reads DTGVSQNPRHKITKRGQNVTFRCDPISEHNRLYWYRQTLGQGPEFLTYFQNEAQLEKSRLLSDRFSAERPKGSFSTLEIQRTEQGDSAMYLCASSDSYSNQPQHFGDGTRLSIL.

This clonotype was seen at least ten times. The chain joins TRBV5-6 to TRBJ2-1; 8 bases match TRBD2. Germline V lookup: CDR1 SGHDT, CDR2 YYEEEE. J gave up 3 bases and V 3 bases, and 17 bases lay outside the gene matches. This CDR3 contains 19 residues. CDR3 in DNA: TGTGCCAGCAGCTGCTACCGGGAGGGACAAGAATGGGGCTACAATGAGCAGTTCTTC. As protein: CASSCYREGQEWGYNEQFF.

The chain combines TRBV20-1 with TRBJ2-2, with D unclear. The CDR3 is made up of 13 amino acids. CDR1 DFQATT and CDR2 SNEGSKA come from the germline V gene (reference sequence). Trimming pared 3 bases from V and 3 bases from J, leaving 8 bases between. The chain's CDR3 is CSARAVHTGELFF. The CDR3 DNA sequence: TGCAGTGCTAGGGCGGTCCACACCGGGGAGCTGTTTTTT.

V is TRBV29-1 and J is TRBJ2-7; D not resolved. This CDR3 contains 16 residues. CDR1 is SQVTM, CDR2 ANQGSEA, per germline. Trimming stripped 4 bases from V and 0 bases from J, with 19 bases between. In nucleotides, the CDR3 is TGCAGCGTTGGATTTCCAGGCAGCCCGAGCTCCTACGAGCAGTACTTC. Its protein is CSVGFPGSPSSYEQYF.

The chain is built from TRBV7-2 and TRBJ2-7, with a tentative D call TRBD1 (5 bases). Germline lookup yields CDR1 SGHTA and CDR2 FQGNSA. V dropped 5 bases and J dropped 3 bases, with 8 bases sitting between them. The length of the CDR3 is 12 residues. This CDR3 reads CASSRGRYEQYF. DNA of the CDR3: TGTGCCAGCAGCAGGGGTCGCTACGAGCAGTACTTC.

V and J are TRBV6-5 and TRBJ1-2; no firm D call. CDR1 is MNHEY, CDR2 SVGAGI, per germline. V dropped 2 bases and J dropped 7 bases, with 14 bases sitting between them. The CDR3 is made up of 14 amino acids. The CDR3 DNA reads TGTGCCAGCAGTTACGGACTAGACCGGGGTGGCTACACCTTC. It encodes CASSYGLDRGGYTF.

The chain recombines TRBV7-9 with TRBJ1-2; 7 positions agree with TRBD1. Germline assignment: CDR1 SEHNR and CDR2 FQNEAQ (reference sequence). The CDR3 extends over 13 amino acids. The junction had 8 bases not matched to a gene; V was cut back by 5 bases and J by 8 bases. The CDR3 nucleotides read TGTGCCAGCAGCCTTATACAGGGGTCCGGCTACACCTTC. As protein: CASSLIQGSGYTF.

This clonotype came up a few times. V gene TRBV16 combines with J gene TRBJ2-1; TRBD1 might be the D (6 bases). Trimming took 2 bases from V and 10 from J, leaving 15 bases between them. In germline, CDR1 is KGHSY, CDR2 FQNENV. The CDR3 covers 14 residues. In DNA, the CDR3 is TGTGCCAGCAGCCAAAAAACAGGGTCCAACGAGCAGTTCTTC. This translates into CASSQKTGSNEQFF.

The table lists this clonotype with many counts. The chain is built from TRBV29-1 and TRBJ2-3; the D gene is possibly TRBD1 (6 bases). There are 14 residues in the CDR3. Trimming took off 6 bases at V and 6 bases at J, with 19 bases between the two ends. CDR1 and CDR2 from the germline V gene are SQVTM and ANQGSEA. CDR3 in amino acids: CSVGRGAGADTQYF. In nucleotides, the CDR3 is TGCAGCGTGGGACGAGGGGCAGGGGCGGATACGCAGTATTTT.

A few counts support this clonotype. This chain joins TRBV4-3 and TRBJ2-1; D is possibly TRBD2 (6 bases). The CDR3 covers 16 residues. Per germline, CDR1 LGHNA and CDR2 YSLEER. V lost 1 base and J lost 9, with 19 bases in between. The CDR3 DNA reads TGCGCCAGCAGCCAAGGGCGGGGAAGTTTACGGGGTGAGCAGTTCTTC. As protein: CASSQGRGSLRGEQFF.

This clonotype was seen at least ten times. V is TRBV6-2 or TRBV6-3 and J is TRBJ2-5; D may be TRBD2 (6 bases). Germline lookup yields CDR1 MNHEY and CDR2 SVGEGT. The V end was cut by 4 bases, the J end by 4 bases, with 13 bases between. CDR3 size: 14 residues. CDR3 in amino acids: CASSSTSRRETQYF. The CDR3 DNA reads TGTGCCAGCAGTTCGACTAGTCGTCGAGAGACCCAGTACTTC.

Here the CDR3 reads CASSLMIGGHNEQFF. The CDR3 DNA follows: TGTGCCAGCAGCTTAATGATCGGCGGCCACAATGAGCAGTTCTTC. The rearrangement joins TRBV7-2 to TRBJ2-1; D unclear. Germline loops: CDR1 SGHTA, CDR2 FQGNSA. Trimming removed 2 bases at V and 5 bases at J, with 13 bases between. CDR3 length equals 15 residues.

The CDR3 reads CASSIGGRVSPLHF. CDR3 in DNA: TGTGCCAGCAGTATAGGGGGCCGAGTTTCACCCCTCCACTTT. J is TRBJ1-6 and V is TRBV7-9; 7 positions match TRBD1. CDR1 and CDR2 (germline): SEHNR, FQNEAQ (reference sequence). This CDR3 spans 14 amino acids. V lost 6 bases and J lost 9; bases outside the gene matches: 8.

There are a few counts of this clonotype. The V and J genes are TRBV6-5 and TRBJ1-5, with no clear D. With 0 bases removed from V and 2 bases from J, the gap between germline ends came to 8 bases. The CDR3 extends over 15 amino acids. Looked up from germline, CDR1 is MNHEY and CDR2 is SVGAGI. CDR3 loop: CASSYSGAGNQPQHF. The CDR3 bases are TGTGCCAGCAGTTACTCGGGAGCAGGCAATCAGCCCCAGCATTTT.